A selection of T cell receptor beta chains follows, all from one sample in a study of T cell responses to AZD1222 COVID-19 vaccine. Repertoires were generated with immunoSEQ multiplex PCR, while TCRdb's copy carries only in-frame clones and drops some. Seen here are some 47,000 clones, around 80% observed once, and the top ten hold over 40%. The material was peripheral blood, obtained on day 0 of AZD1222 vaccination. These receptors were taken from an adult in good health. Both conserved end residues are part of each CDR3. Each record gives: clone size, V gene, J gene, D gene, CDR3 protein, CDR3 DNA. The D gene is left open where the match is weak. Clone size is given for some rows only: seen once, a few or many times, or a class if the clone is expanded.

>NA|TRBV3-1/TRBV3-2|TRBJ2-5|TRBD2
CATQAAGGPGETQYF
TGTGCCACACAGGCGGCGGGAGGGCCGGGGGAGACCCAGTACTTC
>NA|TRBV7-2|TRBJ2-7|NA
CASSLSGRGYEQYF
TGTGCCAGCAGCTTGAGTGGCCGAGGCTACGAGCAGTACTTC
>NA|TRBV20-1|TRBJ1-6|NA
CSASGDSNNSPLHF
TGCAGTGCTAGTGGCGACAGCAATAATTCACCCCTCCACTTT
>NA|TRBV2|TRBJ2-2|NA
CASSSGETGELFF
TGTGCCAGCTCCTCGGGAGAAACCGGGGAGCTGTTTTTT
>NA|TRBV3-1/TRBV3-2|TRBJ2-5|NA
CASSQELKGKTQYF
TGTGCCAGCAGCCAAGAACTAAAGGGGAAGACCCAGTACTTC
>NA|TRBV4-3|TRBJ2-1|NA
CASSQEGGGSYNEQFF
TGCGCCAGCAGCCAAGAAGGGGGGGGCTCCTACAATGAGCAGTTCTTC
>NA|TRBV2|TRBJ1-3|NA
CASTEDTFSGNTIYF
TGTGCCAGCACTGAAGATACCTTCTCTGGAAACACCATATATTTT
>NA|TRBV27|TRBJ1-1|NA
CASSSRGEAFF
TGTGCCAGCAGTTCGCGGGGTGAAGCTTTCTTT
>NA|TRBV3-1/TRBV3-2|TRBJ2-7|NA
CASSQEGTSGHMYEQYF
TGTGCCAGCAGCCAAGAGGGAACTTCCGGACATATGTACGAGCAGTACTTC
>NA|TRBV5-1|TRBJ2-3|NA
CASSGGLVTDTQYF
TGCGCCAGCAGCGGGGGACTTGTCACAGATACGCAGTATTTT
>NA|TRBV2|TRBJ2-5|TRBD2
CASSTAGGRRETQYF
TGTGCCAGCAGCACAGCGGGAGGCCGTAGGGAGACCCAGTACTTC
>NA|TRBV30|TRBJ1-5|TRBD1
CAWSVQGGQPQHF
TGTGCCTGGAGTGTACAGGGGGGTCAGCCCCAGCATTTT
>NA|TRBV16|TRBJ1-2|NA
CASSQGTGNYGYTF
TGTGCCAGCAGCCAAGGGACGGGTAACTATGGCTACACCTTC
>NA|TRBV3-1/TRBV3-2|TRBJ2-7|TRBD1
CASSRRQGSSYEQYF
TGTGCCAGCAGCCGTAGACAGGGAAGCTCCTACGAGCAGTACTTC
>few|TRBV24-1|TRBJ2-5|TRBD2
CATSDTRLAGVGETQYF
TGTGCCACCAGTGATACACGTCTAGCGGGAGTTGGGGAGACCCAGTACTTC
>few|TRBV27|TRBJ1-1|NA
CASSPLGAGMNTEAFF
TGTGCCAGCAGTCCGCTGGGGGCGGGGATGAACACTGAAGCTTTCTTT
>NA|TRBV24-1|TRBJ1-5|TRBD1
CATSETGTGMNQPQHF
TGTGCCACCAGTGAAACCGGGACAGGGATGAATCAGCCCCAGCATTTT
>NA|TRBV5-1|TRBJ1-4|TRBD1
CASSITGEGEKLFF
TGCGCCAGCAGCATCACAGGGGAGGGAGAAAAACTGTTTTTT
>NA|TRBV27|TRBJ2-1|TRBD2
CASRWVLAVGNEQFF
TGTGCCAGCAGATGGGTACTAGCGGTGGGCAATGAGCAGTTCTTC
>NA|TRBV5-1|TRBJ2-2|NA
CASSLQYGPNTGELFF
TGCGCCAGCAGCTTGCAGTACGGACCGAACACCGGGGAGCTGTTTTTT
>NA|TRBV28|TRBJ1-5|TRBD1
CASRDRGGQPQHF
TGTGCCAGCAGAGACAGGGGAGGCCAGCCCCAGCATTTT
>NA|TRBV28|TRBJ1-2|TRBD1
CASSTYRGGYTF
TGTGCCAGCAGTACCTACAGGGGTGGCTACACCTTC
>NA|TRBV5-1|TRBJ2-7|NA
CASSLDGAYEQYF
TGCGCCAGCAGCCTGGACGGGGCCTACGAGCAGTACTTC
>NA|TRBV9|TRBJ1-1|NA
CASSAQQDMNTEAFF
TGTGCCAGCAGCGCCCAACAGGACATGAACACTGAAGCTTTCTTT
>NA|TRBV7-9|TRBJ2-1|NA
CASSDWDRGRDEQFF
TGTGCCAGCAGCGACTGGGACCGCGGGCGCGATGAGCAGTTCTTC
>NA|TRBV3-1/TRBV3-2|TRBJ2-2|NA
CASSTGTRSGELFF
TGTGCCAGCAGCACCGGAACACGGAGCGGGGAGCTGTTTTTT